Presented here are 29 T cell receptor beta chains from one specimen sequenced in a study of T cells after yellow fever vaccination. Each CDR3 protein gets one entry after TCRdb re-called the 5' RACE reads with MiXCR. This table holds 150,000 to 200,000 distinct CDR3 sequences, about 10% found once. The sample was CD8+ T cells sorted from PBMCs, taken 15 days after the yellow fever booster vaccination. The receptor set was obtained from a man younger than 35 who received the YFV17D yellow fever vaccine.

This clonotype was recorded a few times. The chain joins TRBV12-3 or TRBV12-4 to TRBJ1-1, with TRBD1 identical over 8 bases. The J segment lost 0 bases and the V segment lost 6 bases, leaving 6 bases of the junction unmatched. This CDR3 region has 15 residues. The CDR3 nucleotides are TGTGCCAGCAGCACCTGGGACAGGATGAACACTGAAGCTTTCTTT. Residues: CASSTWDRMNTEAFF.

The V call is TRBV9, the J call TRBJ1-6, with D maybe TRBD1 (6 bases). The germline V and J ends were trimmed by 0 bases and 6 bases, with 16 bases remaining between them. Per the germline V gene, CDR1 is SGDLS and CDR2 is YYNGEE. CDR3 length: 17 residues. The CDR3 DNA is TGTGCCAGCAGCGTAGCTGAGTGGGGAGGGGGTAATTCACCCCTCCACTTT. Translation: CASSVAEWGGGNSPLHF.

The gene calls are TRBV11-2 and TRBJ2-1; D is tentatively TRBD1 or TRBD2 (6 bases each). CDR1 and CDR2 from the germline V gene are SGHAT and FQNNGV. The CDR3 spans 15 residues. The V and J ends lost 5 bases and 7 bases respectively, with 18 bases between them. CDR3 residues: CASSLSGRGGNEQFF. For the CDR3, the DNA is TGTGCCAGCAGCCTATCGGGACGAGGGGGGAATGAGCAGTTCTTC. The whole variable domain, filled in from reference TRBV11-2 and TRBJ2-1, reads EAGVAQSPRYKIIEKRQSVAFWCNPISGHATLYWYQQILGQGPKLLIQFQNNGVVDDSQLPKDRFSAERLKGVDSTLKIQPAKLEDSAVYLCASSLSGRGGNEQFFGPGTRLTVL.

In this sample, this clonotype turned up a few times. This sequence joins TRBV10-3 and TRBJ2-3; D gene unclear. The length of the CDR3 is 13 residues. V lost 0 bases, J lost 9 bases, and 10 bases lay in between. From germline, CDR1 is ENHRY and CDR2 SYGVKD. CDR3 region: CAISESAERTQYF. In DNA form, the CDR3 reads TGTGCCATCAGTGAGTCGGCGGAAAGGACGCAGTATTTT.

This clonotype was seen only a few times. J is TRBJ2-3 and V is TRBV15; the match to TRBD2 covers 8 bases. The CDR3 is 13 amino acids. V was clipped by 3 bases and J by 4 bases; unmatched bases: 0. CDR1 is LNHNV and CDR2 is YYDKDF in the germline V gene (reference sequence). CDR3 sequence (DNA): TGTGCCACCAGCAGCGGGGGGGCAGATACGCAGTATTTT. It specifies CATSSGGADTQYF.

This clonotype was counted at least ten times. The rearrangement joins TRBV5-5 to TRBJ1-5; tentative D call: TRBD1 (6 bases). Trimming shortened V by 0 bases and J by 6 bases, and 13 bases separated the two germline ends. Per germline, CDR1 SGHKS and CDR2 YYEKEE (reference sequence). The CDR3 totals 15 residues. The CDR3 region has the DNA TGTGCCAGCAGCTTGGACAGGGACACGGGTCAGCCCCAGCATTTT. This sequence encodes CASSLDRDTGQPQHF. Based on the CDR3 plus reference TRBV5-5 and TRBJ1-5, the full variable domain is DAGVTQSPTHLIKTRGQQVTLRCSPISGHKSVSWYQQVLGQGPQFIFQYYEKEERGRGNFPDRFSARQFPNYSSELNVNALLLGDSALYLCASSLDRDTGQPQHFGDGTRLSIL.

This clonotype occurred a few times. V gene TRBV4-3 combines with J gene TRBJ1-1; D gene uncertain. Trimming stripped 3 bases from V and 0 bases from J, with 11 bases between. The CDR3 contains 15 residues. The germline CDR1 and CDR2 sequences are LGHNA and YSLEER. Here the CDR3 DNA reads TGCGCCAGCAGCCAGCCCGGACGGATGAACACTGAAGCTTTCTTT. As protein: CASSQPGRMNTEAFF.

This chain connects TRBV28 to TRBJ1-2, with unresolved D. Germline V gene lookup returns CDR1 MDHEN and CDR2 SYDVKM. The CDR3 length is 13 residues. Trimming removed 7 bases from V and 4 bases from J, with 13 bases in between. CDR3 bases: TGTGCCAGCACCCCCCCATATCGCTATGGCTACACCTTC. Translated: CASTPPYRYGYTF.

This clonotype has more than one count but fewer than ten. The CDR3 bases are TGCGCCAGCAGTCTGGAGGGGACCCAGTACTTC. This translates into CASSLEGTQYF. The rearrangement joins TRBV10-2 to TRBJ2-5, with a weak D call TRBD2 (6 bases). From germline, CDR1 is WSHSY and CDR2 SAAADI. This CDR3 region has 11 residues. The V end lost 5 bases, the J end lost 7 bases, and 8 bases lay between the germline ends.

The chain has TRBV6-2 or TRBV6-3 and TRBJ2-1, with D tentatively TRBD1 or TRBD2 (7 bases each). Trimming took 9 bases from V and 7 from J, leaving 16 bases between them. Germline V gene sequence: CDR1 MNHEY, CDR2 SVGEGT. This CDR3 has 13 residues. DNA for the CDR3: TGTGCCAGTCAGGGGGGGTCACCTAATGAGCAGTTCTTC. Protein product: CASQGGSPNEQFF.

The table lists this clonotype with a few counts. The rearrangement links TRBV29-1 to TRBJ2-3; D ambiguous. Deletions cut 3 bases from V and 4 bases from J, with 17 bases between. The CDR3 runs to 15 residues. Germline V lookup: CDR1 SQVTM, CDR2 ANQGSEA. In nucleotides, the CDR3 is TGCAGCGTTGACTTGGACGGAAGAGTGGCAGATACGCAGTATTTT. Protein product: CSVDLDGRVADTQYF.

This clonotype was detected only a few times. The chain has TRBV4-1 and TRBJ2-4; 7 positions agree with TRBD1. From germline, CDR1 is MGHRA and CDR2 YSYEKL. After removal of 4 bases from V and 5 bases from J, the junction contained 11 bases not matched to a gene. The CDR3 length is 16 residues. CDR3: CASSLRQGTRENIQYF. CDR3 nucleotide sequence: TGCGCCAGCAGCCTCCGACAGGGAACCCGGGAAAACATTCAGTACTTC.

This clonotype has a count of ten or more. The J gene is TRBJ2-4, the V gene TRBV2; 8 nucleotides match TRBD1. This CDR3 has 18 residues. Trimming removed 3 bases from V and 0 bases from J; junction bases left unmatched: 10. CDR1 and CDR2 (germline): SNHLY, FYNNEI. This CDR3 reads CASSERQGNVLAKNIQYF. CDR3 in DNA: TGTGCCAGCAGTGAGAGACAGGGGAATGTCCTAGCCAAAAACATTCAGTACTTC.

V usage is TRBV3-1 and J usage is TRBJ2-3; perhaps TRBD2 as D (5 bases). This CDR3 contains 15 residues. Germline CDR1 reads LGHDT; CDR2 reads YNNKEL (reference sequence). The V end was cut by 1 base, the J end by 5 bases, with 13 bases between. The CDR3 loop reads CASSQGTSRGDTQYF. The CDR3 DNA sequence: TGTGCCAGCAGCCAAGGGACTTCCCGCGGAGATACGCAGTATTTT.

The J gene is TRBJ1-5, the V gene TRBV9; D uncertain. V lost 0 bases and J 7 bases, leaving 8 bases between the germline ends. CDR3 size: 13 residues. The germline V gene encodes CDR1 SGDLS and CDR2 YYNGEE. The DNA of the CDR3 is TGTGCCAGCAGCGTAGGAGAGGGACAGCCCCAGCATTTT. Translated, it gives CASSVGEGQPQHF.

This clonotype came up a few times. V and J are TRBV7-9 and TRBJ1-2; D unresolved. Between the trimmed V and J ends, which lost 1 base and 8 bases, there was a span of 8 bases. The germline CDR1 and CDR2 sequences are SEHNR and FQNEAQ (reference sequence). The CDR3 is made up of 12 amino acids. The CDR3 is CASSLVPGGYTF. The CDR3 DNA reads as TGTGCCAGCAGCTTAGTCCCCGGGGGCTACACCTTC.

J is TRBJ1-1 and V is TRBV7-9; 7 bases fit TRBD1. Looked up from germline, CDR1 is SEHNR and CDR2 is FQNEAQ (reference sequence). The CDR3 covers 16 residues. The trim removed 6 bases at V and 4 bases at J, leaving 14 bases unmatched. The CDR3 here is CASSSNPGGLGTEAFF. CDR3 sequence (DNA): TGTGCCAGCAGTTCGAATCCAGGGGGTTTAGGCACTGAAGCTTTCTTT.

This clonotype was observed a handful of times. V is TRBV27 and J is TRBJ2-3, with a possible D match to TRBD2 (6 bases). The CDR3 is made up of 14 amino acids. The V end lost 2 bases, the J end lost 2 bases, and 8 bases lay between the germline ends. CDR1 and CDR2 (germline): MNHEY, SMNVEV (reference sequence). CDR3 bases: TGTGCCAGCAGTTTAGGGACTGCCACAGATACGCAGTATTTT. It is translated as CASSLGTATDTQYF.

In this sample, this clonotype turned up many times. CDR3 DNA sequence: TGTGCCAGCAGCCCCGGGGGCCGCTTGGACATTCAGTACTTC. Amino acids: CASSPGGRLDIQYF. This chain connects TRBV4-2 to TRBJ2-4, with D perhaps being TRBD1 or TRBD2 (6 bases each). There are 14 residues in the CDR3. Per germline, CDR1 LGHNA and CDR2 YNFKEQ. Between the trimmed V and J ends, which lost 4 bases and 8 bases, there was a span of 15 bases.

The rearrangement uses TRBV3-1 and TRBJ1-1; 7 bases are shared with TRBD1. The V gene's germline CDR1 is LGHDT and CDR2 YNNKEL (reference sequence). The CDR3 runs 13 residues. After removal of 3 bases from V and 7 bases from J, the junction contained 5 bases not matched to a gene. This CDR3 is CASSQRQGDEAFF. CDR3 sequence (DNA): TGTGCCAGCAGCCAGAGACAGGGAGATGAAGCTTTCTTT.

Ten or more counts support this clonotype. The V and J genes are TRBV7-2 and TRBJ2-3; D remains unclear. V was cut by 4 bases and J by 1 base, with 12 bases left in between. This CDR3 is 15 amino acids long. CDR1 and CDR2 from the germline V gene are SGHTA and FQGNSA. The CDR3 loop reads CASSSDSMGTDTQYF. The CDR3 region has the DNA TGTGCCAGCAGCTCCGATAGCATGGGCACAGATACGCAGTATTTT.

This clonotype has at least ten counts. This chain joins TRBV27 and TRBJ2-5; 11 nucleotides agree with TRBD2. CDR3 length equals 13 residues. Per the germline V gene, CDR1 is MNHEY and CDR2 is SMNVEV (reference sequence). The ends lost 6 bases at V and 4 bases at J; junction bases unmatched: 1. CDR3 bases: TGTGCCAGCAGAGGACTAGCGGGAGAGACCCAGTACTTC. Its translation is CASRGLAGETQYF.

The sample holds a few counts of this clonotype. The chain carries TRBV27 and TRBJ2-7; 13 positions agree with TRBD2. J was trimmed by 3 bases and V by 5 bases; bases with no gene match: 4. Germline CDR1 MNHEY, CDR2 SMNVEV (reference sequence). The length of the CDR3 is 15 residues. The CDR3, as DNA: TGTGCCAGCAGTACTGGACTAGCGGGAGTCTACGAGCAGTACTTC. Protein sequence: CASSTGLAGVYEQYF.

The chain couples TRBV5-1 to TRBJ2-2, with 8 bases lining up with TRBD1. The trim removed 4 bases at V and 4 bases at J, leaving 6 bases unmatched. The CDR3 is 15 residues long. In germline, CDR1 is SGHRS, CDR2 YFSETQ. This CDR3 reads CASSPDRGGTGELFF. The DNA for the CDR3 is TGCGCCAGCAGCCCAGACAGGGGCGGCACCGGGGAGCTGTTTTTT.

This clonotype was seen only a few times. The chain couples TRBV6-2 or TRBV6-3 to TRBJ2-3; tentative D call: TRBD1 (6 bases). CDR3 length equals 14 residues. CDR1 is MNHEY and CDR2 is SVGEGT in the germline V gene. V was trimmed by 4 bases and J by 6 bases, leaving 14 bases between them. The CDR3 DNA follows: TGTGCCAGCAGTTCTCACAGGGCCAGGGATACGCAGTATTTT. It encodes CASSSHRARDTQYF.

This chain connects TRBV6-2 or TRBV6-3 to TRBJ2-7; D ambiguous. Germline loops: CDR1 MNHEY, CDR2 SVGEGT. The CDR3 spans 12 residues. V was pared by 2 bases and J by 4 bases, with 6 bases between. CDR3 nucleotide sequence: TGTGCCAGCAGTTACGAGAATTACGAGCAGTACGTC. Translating gives CASSYENYEQYV.

The V call is TRBV4-1, the J call TRBJ2-5, with a weak D call TRBD2 (5 bases). The CDR3 covers 14 residues. CDR1 is MGHRA and CDR2 is YSYEKL in the germline V gene. The V end lost 3 bases, the J end lost 4 bases, and 12 bases lay between the germline ends. CDR3 residues: CASSHHPGSETQYF. CDR3 nucleotides: TGCGCCAGCAGCCATCACCCGGGGTCAGAGACCCAGTACTTC.

This clonotype turned up a few times. The chain recombines TRBV27 with TRBJ2-2, with a tentative D call TRBD2 (5 bases). Germline values: CDR1 MNHEY, CDR2 SMNVEV (reference sequence). The CDR3 contains 13 residues. The V end was cut by 3 bases, the J end by 6 bases, with 8 bases between. CDR3 amino acids: CASSFRGPGELFF. DNA of the CDR3: TGTGCCAGCAGTTTCCGGGGTCCCGGGGAGCTGTTTTTT.

This clonotype was observed a handful of times. This chain joins TRBV4-1 and TRBJ2-7; no firm D call. V shed 5 bases and J shed 5 bases, with 10 bases lying between them. CDR1 MGHRA and CDR2 YSYEKL come from the germline V gene. The CDR3 sequence is 12 residues long. CDR3 nucleotide sequence: TGCGCCAGCAGCAACGGTTTGGACGAGCAGTACTTC. Protein: CASSNGLDEQYF.